This is a list of T cell receptor beta chains from one sample in a study of CD8 T cells in ankylosing spondylitis. One entry per CDR3 protein, called by TCRdb with MiXCR from the 5' RACE reads. The sample shows about 400,000 distinct CDR3 sequences, about a fifth of them seen only once. Sample: blood, either unsorted or a sorted T cell fraction (not recorded which). These receptors were obtained from a male donor with ankylosing spondylitis. Each CDR3 is given with its conserved first and last residue. Not every row has a clone size; where given, it reads once, few, many or a size class.

v_call clone_size cdr3_aa
TRBV2 few CASSEVRSSYNEQFF
TRBV5-6 few CASTLFTASGTDTQYF
TRBV5-1 NA CASSRQGVNNEQFF
TRBV12-5 NA CASGGASGYTGELFF
TRBV12-3/TRBV12-4 NA CASRILADSYNEQFF
TRBV6-5 few CASSYSWTGTTDTQYF
TRBV14 NA CASSHYRGNYGYTF
TRBV5-1 NA CASSLGGQDQPQHF
TRBV6-5 few CASSYLWGLAGGNEQFF
TRBV30 NA CAWSGDGSDTGELFF
TRBV9 NA CASSVTGTSSREQFF
TRBV20-1 NA CSASLGTPRDIQYF
TRBV6-2/TRBV6-3 few CASSLLYSNQPQHF
TRBV6-2/TRBV6-3 NA CASSPRDRILYNSPLHF
TRBV20-1 many CSARSGPAASGYTF